The rows below give T cell receptor beta chains drawn from one sample of a study of CD8 T cells in ankylosing spondylitis. Via MiXCR, TCRdb re-called the 5' RACE reads, giving one row per CDR3 protein. The sample includes roughly 450,000 distinct CDR3 sequences, more than 25% of them seen just once. The specimen sequenced was blood, either unsorted or a sorted T cell fraction (not recorded which). Source of these receptors: a male donor with ankylosing spondylitis. Both conserved end residues are part of each CDR3. A D gene is named only where the DNA matches it firmly. The listing skips clone size in some rows; elsewhere it reads once, few, many or a size class.

d_call: TRBD2; clone_size: few; v_call: TRBV5-1; j_call: TRBJ2-3; cdr3_nt: TGCGCCAGCAGGGCTATAGCGGGTAGCACAGATACGCAGTATTTT; cdr3_aa: CASRAIAGSTDTQYF
d_call: TRBD2; clone_size: .; v_call: TRBV20-1; j_call: TRBJ2-1; cdr3_nt: TGCAGTGCTAGAGATCCAGCGGGAGAAGGCAATGAGCAGTTCTTC; cdr3_aa: CSARDPAGEGNEQFF
d_call: TRBD1; clone_size: once; v_call: TRBV5-1; j_call: TRBJ1-2; cdr3_nt: TGCGCCAGCAGCTTGTCCGGGACAGGGGTTGGCTACACCTTC; cdr3_aa: CASSLSGTGVGYTF
d_call: .; clone_size: .; v_call: TRBV29-1; j_call: TRBJ2-7; cdr3_nt: TGCAGCGTTGTGCAGGGACTTTTCTCCTACGAGCAGTACTTC; cdr3_aa: CSVVQGLFSYEQYF
d_call: .; clone_size: few; v_call: TRBV20-1; j_call: TRBJ2-1; cdr3_nt: TGCAGTGCCCGGAGGGACACGACGATCAATGAGCAGTTCTTC; cdr3_aa: CSARRDTTINEQFF
d_call: .; clone_size: .; v_call: TRBV29-1; j_call: TRBJ1-2; cdr3_nt: TGCAGCGTTGGTGAACCGTCTCCCGGCTATGGCTACACCTTC; cdr3_aa: CSVGEPSPGYGYTF
d_call: TRBD1; clone_size: .; v_call: TRBV7-9; j_call: TRBJ1-1; cdr3_nt: TGTGCCAGCAGTTCTACCCGACAGGGGGCGATTGAAGCTTTCTTT; cdr3_aa: CASSSTRQGAIEAFF
d_call: .; clone_size: few; v_call: TRBV7-9; j_call: TRBJ1-1; cdr3_nt: TGTGCCAGCAGCTCCAGGGTGAGAATGAACACTGAAGCTTTCTTT; cdr3_aa: CASSSRVRMNTEAFF
d_call: .; clone_size: .; v_call: TRBV3-1; j_call: TRBJ2-7; cdr3_nt: TGTGCCAGCAGCACCCGGGACAACTCCTACGAGCAGTACTTC; cdr3_aa: CASSTRDNSYEQYF
d_call: TRBD1; clone_size: .; v_call: TRBV29-1; j_call: TRBJ2-3; cdr3_nt: TGCAGCGCGATTTCCGGGACAGGAGGGGACACGCAGTATTTT; cdr3_aa: CSAISGTGGDTQYF
d_call: TRBD1; clone_size: many; v_call: TRBV24-1; j_call: TRBJ2-3; cdr3_nt: TGTGCCACCAGAGGACAGGGGAAAGATACGCAGTATTTT; cdr3_aa: CATRGQGKDTQYF
d_call: .; clone_size: .; v_call: TRBV5-1; j_call: TRBJ1-1; cdr3_nt: TGCGCCAGCAGCCGCGGGACTGCTTCGGCAGGCACTGAAGCTTTCTTT; cdr3_aa: CASSRGTASAGTEAFF
d_call: .; clone_size: few; v_call: TRBV6-1; j_call: TRBJ1-3; cdr3_nt: TGTGCCAGCAATGAGGGGACTGGAAACACCATATATTTT; cdr3_aa: CASNEGTGNTIYF
d_call: .; clone_size: few; v_call: TRBV2; j_call: TRBJ1-3; cdr3_nt: TGTGCCAGCAGTCCGGAGGGGCTGAACTCTGGAAACACCATATATTTT; cdr3_aa: CASSPEGLNSGNTIYF
d_call: TRBD1; clone_size: .; v_call: TRBV6-1; j_call: TRBJ2-6; cdr3_nt: TGTGCCAGCAGCTTGAGGACAGGGAGGGCCAACGTCCTGACTTTC; cdr3_aa: CASSLRTGRANVLTF
d_call: TRBD2; clone_size: .; v_call: TRBV20-1; j_call: TRBJ2-3; cdr3_nt: TGCAGTGCTAGTTTTCTAGCGGGAGAGGAAGATACGCAGTATTTT; cdr3_aa: CSASFLAGEEDTQYF
d_call: .; clone_size: few; v_call: TRBV4-2; j_call: TRBJ2-4; cdr3_nt: TGTGCCAGCAGCCAAGAGCCAGGGGCTACATATTTAGCCAAAAACATTCAGTACTTC; cdr3_aa: CASSQEPGATYLAKNIQYF
d_call: TRBD2; clone_size: .; v_call: TRBV4-2; j_call: TRBJ2-2; cdr3_nt: TGTGCCAGCAGCCAGACCAGCGCGGGATTAGCGGGAGATACCGGGGAGCTGTTTTTT; cdr3_aa: CASSQTSAGLAGDTGELFF
d_call: .; clone_size: few; v_call: TRBV6-1; j_call: TRBJ2-2; cdr3_nt: TGTGCCAGCAGGGTTAGCGTTACCACCGGGGAGCTGTTTTTT; cdr3_aa: CASRVSVTTGELFF
d_call: .; clone_size: few; v_call: TRBV6-4; j_call: TRBJ1-5; cdr3_nt: TGTGCCAGCAGTGCCGAGACAGATCAGCCCCAGCATTTT; cdr3_aa: CASSAETDQPQHF
d_call: .; clone_size: few; v_call: TRBV20-1; j_call: TRBJ2-1; cdr3_nt: TGCAGTGCTAGAGTTCCCCAAATACATGAGCAGTTCTTC; cdr3_aa: CSARVPQIHEQFF
d_call: .; clone_size: few; v_call: TRBV7-9; j_call: TRBJ2-1; cdr3_nt: TGTGCCAGCAGCTTAACTAGTGCTCAGCAGTTCTTC; cdr3_aa: CASSLTSAQQFF
d_call: .; clone_size: once; v_call: TRBV12-3/TRBV12-4; j_call: TRBJ1-6; cdr3_nt: TGTGCCAGCACCGGGGACCCAACACTTGCTTCACCCCTCCACTTT; cdr3_aa: CASTGDPTLASPLHF
d_call: .; clone_size: few; v_call: TRBV19; j_call: TRBJ1-1; cdr3_nt: TGTGCCAGTAGGGGGGGGTTATCGGACACTGAAGCTTTCTTT; cdr3_aa: CASRGGLSDTEAFF
d_call: .; clone_size: .; v_call: TRBV12-3/TRBV12-4; j_call: TRBJ2-1; cdr3_nt: TGTGCCAGCAGTATTGGGACCTTGGATGAGCAGTTCTTC; cdr3_aa: CASSIGTLDEQFF
d_call: .; clone_size: .; v_call: TRBV12-3/TRBV12-4; j_call: TRBJ2-7; cdr3_nt: TGTGCCAGCAGTTTGACGACAGGCCTGACGGGAGAGCAGTACTTC; cdr3_aa: CASSLTTGLTGEQYF
d_call: .; clone_size: .; v_call: TRBV10-3; j_call: TRBJ2-3; cdr3_nt: TGTGCCATCAGTGCGGGCGGTCATAGCACAGATACGCAGTATTTT; cdr3_aa: CAISAGGHSTDTQYF
d_call: .; clone_size: .; v_call: TRBV12-3/TRBV12-4; j_call: TRBJ2-3; cdr3_nt: .; cdr3_aa: CASSFAGGIHF
d_call: .; clone_size: .; v_call: TRBV5-1; j_call: TRBJ2-2; cdr3_nt: TGCGCCAGCAGCATCGTACTGAACACCGGGGAGCTGTTTTTT; cdr3_aa: CASSIVLNTGELFF
d_call: TRBD1; clone_size: few; v_call: TRBV10-3; j_call: TRBJ2-5; cdr3_nt: TGTGCCATCAGTGCGGACAGGAACCAAGAGACCCAGTACTTC; cdr3_aa: CAISADRNQETQYF
d_call: TRBD1; clone_size: .; v_call: TRBV5-1; j_call: TRBJ1-1; cdr3_nt: TGCGCCAGCAGCGAACAGGGGCCGAACACTGAAGCTTTCTTT; cdr3_aa: CASSEQGPNTEAFF
d_call: .; clone_size: .; v_call: TRBV2; j_call: TRBJ2-2; cdr3_nt: TGTGCCAGCAGTGAATGGGGCTCCGGGGAGCTGTTTTTT; cdr3_aa: CASSEWGSGELFF
d_call: TRBD1; clone_size: .; v_call: TRBV3-1; j_call: TRBJ1-3; cdr3_nt: TGTGCCACCAGCCAAGAATCAGGGGGACTCTCTGGAAACACCATATATTTT; cdr3_aa: CATSQESGGLSGNTIYF
d_call: TRBD2; clone_size: .; v_call: TRBV4-2; j_call: TRBJ2-7; cdr3_nt: TGTGCCAGCAGTTTGGGACTAAGCGGGTCCTACGAGCAGTACTTC; cdr3_aa: CASSLGLSGSYEQYF
d_call: .; clone_size: .; v_call: TRBV7-8; j_call: TRBJ2-5; cdr3_nt: TGTGCCAGCAGCTTACGGATGGGGGAGACCCAGTACTTC; cdr3_aa: CASSLRMGETQYF
d_call: TRBD1; clone_size: many; v_call: TRBV29-1; j_call: TRBJ2-1; cdr3_nt: TGCAGTTTAGGGGGCAGCACCTACAATGAGCAGTTCTTC; cdr3_aa: CSLGGSTYNEQFF
d_call: .; clone_size: many; v_call: TRBV5-1; j_call: TRBJ2-5; cdr3_nt: TGCGCCAGCAGCCAGGGGAGGGAGAGAGAGACCCAGTACTTC; cdr3_aa: CASSQGRERETQYF
d_call: TRBD2; clone_size: .; v_call: TRBV20-1; j_call: TRBJ2-1; cdr3_nt: TGCAGTGCTCCCACCCCAGCGGGAGTAATTGAGCAGTTCTTC; cdr3_aa: CSAPTPAGVIEQFF
d_call: .; clone_size: few; v_call: TRBV20-1; j_call: TRBJ1-5; cdr3_nt: TGCAGTGCTAGTCCGGGGTTAGGCCAGCCCCAGCATTTT; cdr3_aa: CSASPGLGQPQHF
d_call: .; clone_size: few; v_call: TRBV5-1; j_call: TRBJ1-1; cdr3_nt: TGCGCCAGCACCTCCCGGGCGGGAAATTTGAACACTGAAGCTTTCTTT; cdr3_aa: CASTSRAGNLNTEAFF
d_call: TRBD1; clone_size: .; v_call: TRBV7-9; j_call: TRBJ2-3; cdr3_nt: TGTGCCAGCAGCCCATTGGGACAGGGGACAGATACGCAGTATTTT; cdr3_aa: CASSPLGQGTDTQYF
d_call: .; clone_size: .; v_call: TRBV3-1; j_call: TRBJ1-1; cdr3_nt: TGTGCCAGCAGCCAGTTAGGGGGTGACACTGAAGCTTTCTTT; cdr3_aa: CASSQLGGDTEAFF
d_call: .; clone_size: .; v_call: TRBV6-5; j_call: TRBJ1-2; cdr3_nt: TGTGCCAGTGGTAGGGCTAACTATGGCTACACCTTC; cdr3_aa: CASGRANYGYTF
d_call: .; clone_size: few; v_call: TRBV4-1; j_call: TRBJ1-2; cdr3_nt: TGCGCCAGCAGCCAAGATCAGCAGAACTATGGCTACACCTTC; cdr3_aa: CASSQDQQNYGYTF
d_call: TRBD1; clone_size: few; v_call: TRBV29-1; j_call: TRBJ1-1; cdr3_nt: TGCAGCGTTGGACAGGGACGGGTAGTCGACACTGAAGCTTTCTTT; cdr3_aa: CSVGQGRVVDTEAFF
d_call: .; clone_size: .; v_call: TRBV24-1; j_call: TRBJ2-2; cdr3_nt: TGTGCCACCAGTGCGGCGGGATTTACCGGGGAGCTGTTTTTT; cdr3_aa: CATSAAGFTGELFF
d_call: TRBD2; clone_size: .; v_call: TRBV11-3; j_call: TRBJ2-1; cdr3_nt: TGTGCCAGCAGCCCTCTAGCGGGAAAGTACAATGAGCAGTTCTTC; cdr3_aa: CASSPLAGKYNEQFF
d_call: .; clone_size: many; v_call: TRBV5-1; j_call: TRBJ2-7; cdr3_nt: TGCGCCAGCAGCGATCAGGGTGGATCCTACGAGCAGTACTTC; cdr3_aa: CASSDQGGSYEQYF
d_call: .; clone_size: few; v_call: TRBV20-1; j_call: TRBJ2-1; cdr3_nt: TGCAGTGCTAGGGTCGGCGGTTCAACCTACAATGAGCAGTTCTTC; cdr3_aa: CSARVGGSTYNEQFF